A single sample gave rise to the 23 T cell receptor beta chains below, sequenced in a study of shared clonotypes between healthy human individuals (dated by TCRdb to about 2020). The receptor library was made with the immunoSEQ multiplex PCR assay. TCRdb re-hosts the immuneACCESS table, in-frame sequences only. Its copies lack some clones; in the studies checked, an unresolved V gene accounts for under half of them, and the cause for the rest is not known. The sample data list millions of clones, and more than 85% of these were observed just once. Under 2% of the sample rests with the top ten. CD8 naive samples consisted of CD45RO-negative cells that were positively selected for CCR7, yielding a CD45RA+CCR7+ population without TemRA cells. The sample comprised naive CD8+ T cells from PBMCs. The cell subset or site label here, explained by the study, means: CD45RA+CCR7+. These receptors all stem from a man younger than 35 in good health. Some clones in this sample may be carry-over from other donors' samples.

The chain employs TRBV27 and TRBJ2-7; D is perhaps TRBD1 (5 bases). The CDR3 has 15 amino acids. V was cut by 1 base and J by 3 bases, with 13 bases left in between. Per germline, CDR1 MNHEY and CDR2 SMNVEV (reference sequence). The CDR3 coding sequence is TGTGCCAGCAGTTTATTGGCAGGGCATCACTACGAGCAGTACTTC. Translation gives CASSLLAGHHYEQYF.

This clone was seen a single time. The junction departs from germline at one end; a sequencing error may be responsible. V and J are TRBV10-3 and TRBJ1-2; 7 positions agree with TRBD1. Germline assignment: CDR1 ENHRY and CDR2 SYGVKD. This CDR3 contains 16 residues. The CDR3 is CAISETLGGQRYDYTF. In DNA, the CDR3 is TGTGCCATCAGTGAGACCTTAGGGGGACAGCGATATGACTACACCTTC.

In its sample, this clone was seen once. This chain uses TRBV11-2 with TRBJ2-7; 8 bases match TRBD2. The CDR3 has 20 residues. Looked up from germline, CDR1 is SGHAT and CDR2 is FQNNGV. V gave up 0 bases and J gave up 0 bases; unmatched junction bases: 16. The CDR3: CASSLDIWDSGTSSSYEQYF. The CDR3, as DNA: TGTGCCAGCAGCTTAGATATTTGGGATAGCGGGACATCCAGCTCCTACGAGCAGTACTTC. Complete variable domain (other parts from reference TRBV11-2 and TRBJ2-7): EAGVAQSPRYKIIEKRQSVAFWCNPISGHATLYWYQQILGQGPKLLIQFQNNGVVDDSQLPKDRFSAERLKGVDSTLKIQPAKLEDSAVYLCASSLDIWDSGTSSSYEQYFGPGTRLTVT.

This clone was seen a single time. Distinct nucleotide sequences in the sample also encode this CDR3. V gene TRBV7-9 combines with J gene TRBJ1-2; TRBD1 might be the D (5 bases). The CDR3 sequence is 13 residues long. V lost 3 bases and J lost 2, with 7 bases in between. The germline V gene encodes CDR1 SEHNR and CDR2 FQNEAQ (reference sequence). In DNA, the CDR3 is TGTGCCAGCAGCTTGGGGCAAAACTATGGCTACACCTTC. It translates to CASSLGQNYGYTF. Looking up the rest from reference TRBV7-9 and TRBJ1-2 gives the full variable domain: DTGVSQNPRHKITKRGQNVTFRCDPISEHNRLYWYRQTLGQGPEFLTYFQNEAQLEKSRLLSDRFSAERPKGSFSTLEIQRTEQGDSAMYLCASSLGQNYGYTFGSGTRLTVV.

CDR3 bases: TGTGCCAGCAGCGTAGCTTTAGGCGGGAGCTCCTACAATGAGCAGTTCTTC. Translating it yields CASSVALGGSSYNEQFF. The V gene is TRBV9, the J gene TRBJ2-1; 7 positions agree with TRBD2. Trimming at V came to 0 bases and at J to 0 bases, leaving 6 bases not matched to a gene. This CDR3 is built from 17 residues. The germline V gene has CDR1 SGDLS and CDR2 YYNGEE.

The gene calls are TRBV18 and TRBJ2-7; TRBD2 matches 10 bases. Looked up from germline, CDR1 is KGHSH and CDR2 is LQKENI. V lost 3 bases to trimming and J lost 5 bases; unmatched junction nucleotides: 13. The CDR3 is 17 residues long. CDR3: CASSPTGTSVPFHEQYF. The CDR3 nucleotides are TGTGCCAGCTCACCGACCGGGACTAGCGTACCGTTCCACGAGCAGTACTTC.

The chain has TRBV11-2 and TRBJ1-2; the match to TRBD1 covers 11 bases. CDR1 and CDR2 from the germline V gene are SGHAT and FQNNGV. The CDR3 length is 13 residues. Losses at the gene ends were 6 bases for V and 6 bases for J; bases not matched to a gene: 3. The chain's CDR3 is CASSRTGGDGYTF. The CDR3 region has the DNA TGTGCCAGCAGTCGGACAGGGGGCGATGGCTACACCTTC.

The V gene is TRBV29-1, the J gene TRBJ2-7, with D possibly called TRBD1 or TRBD2 (5 bases each). This CDR3 is built from 15 residues. The germline V gene encodes CDR1 SQVTM and CDR2 ANQGSEA. Trimming cost V 7 bases and J 0 bases, with 19 bases left between them. The CDR3 nucleotides are TGCAGCGCGGACGGGATCCAGGGAAACTCCTACGAGCAGTACTTC. Its translation: CSADGIQGNSYEQYF.

The rearrangement links TRBV28 to TRBJ1-2; unclear D gene. The germline gives CDR1 MDHEN, CDR2 SYDVKM. The length of the CDR3 is 18 residues. V lost 5 bases and J lost 0, with 22 bases in between. As DNA, the CDR3 is TGTGCCAGCAGTCCCCCCAGCCTTGAGGAACCGGCTAACTATGGCTACACCTTC. It is translated as CASSPPSLEEPANYGYTF.

This clone was observed a single time. The CDR3 nucleotides are TGTGCCAGCAGCACCCTCCCGGCTAGCGGGAGAGTAGAGCAGTACTTC. Translation gives CASSTLPASGRVEQYF. V gene TRBV27 combines with J gene TRBJ2-7, with 10 bases that match TRBD2. V was pared by 6 bases and J by 7 bases, with 15 bases of the junction left unmatched. The CDR3 runs 16 residues. CDR1 and CDR2 from the germline V gene are MNHEY and SMNVEV (reference sequence).

The chain combines TRBV7-2 with TRBJ2-7, with D perhaps assigned TRBD1 or TRBD2 (5 bases each). The V end lost 4 bases, the J end lost 4 bases, and 20 bases lay between the germline ends. CDR1 is SGHTA, CDR2 FQGNSA, per germline. The CDR3 covers 16 residues. CDR3: CASSSTPGLGLYEQYF. CDR3 in DNA: TGTGCCAGCAGCTCCACCCCAGGGCTAGGACTGTACGAGCAGTACTTC.

Details on this clone: The same CDR3 is also encoded by other DNA sequences in this sample. The chain carries TRBV5-1 and TRBJ2-7, with D hard to call. Trimming took off 0 bases at V and 2 bases at J, with 3 bases between the two ends. Germline lookup yields CDR1 SGHRS and CDR2 YFSETQ. CDR3 length equals 12 residues. DNA for the CDR3: TGCGCCAGCAGCTTGGTTGCCTACGAGCAGTACTTC. It codes for CASSLVAYEQYF.

This clone was found once. The V call is TRBV7-3, the J call TRBJ1-1; D is uncertain. Per germline, CDR1 SGHTA and CDR2 FQGTGA. Trimming shortened V by 1 base and J by 1 base, and 7 bases separated the two germline ends. The CDR3 totals 14 residues. As DNA, the CDR3 is TGTGCCAGCAGCTTAAGAGGGCCGAACACTGAAGCTTTCTTT. Protein: CASSLRGPNTEAFF.

The chain combines TRBV11-3 with TRBJ2-2; no definite D call. Per the germline V gene, CDR1 is SGHNT and CDR2 is YENEEA. V dropped 5 bases and J dropped 4 bases, with 8 bases sitting between them. There are 13 residues in the CDR3. This CDR3 reads CASSQWGTGELFF. The CDR3 nucleotides are TGTGCCAGCAGCCAATGGGGCACCGGGGAGCTGTTTTTT.

About this clone itself: Other DNA sequences of this sample code for an identical CDR3. The chain links TRBV2 to TRBJ2-3, with 11 nucleotides matching TRBD2. Germline trimming cut 4 bases from V and 1 base from J; bases unmatched to any gene: 1. Germline V gene lookup returns CDR1 SNHLY and CDR2 FYNNEI. The CDR3 loop spans 15 amino acids. The CDR3: CASSGLAGRTDTQYF. The CDR3 DNA reads TGTGCCAGCAGTGGACTAGCGGGGCGCACAGATACGCAGTATTTT.

The gene calls are TRBV2 and TRBJ2-1; 7 bases line up with TRBD1. From germline, CDR1 is SNHLY and CDR2 FYNNEI. V trimming: 6 bases; J trimming: 5 bases; junction bases outside the gene matches: 10. This CDR3 is 15 amino acids long. The CDR3 loop is CASRYRGAADNEQFF. CDR3 coding DNA: TGTGCCAGCAGATACAGGGGCGCGGCCGACAATGAGCAGTTCTTC.

The V gene is TRBV7-9, the J gene TRBJ2-2; D not resolved. The CDR3 is 13 amino acids. V shed 11 bases and J shed 0 bases, with 10 bases lying between them. CDR1 is SEHNR, CDR2 FQNEAQ, per germline (reference sequence). CDR3 sequence: CAWKPPNTGELFF. In nucleotides, the CDR3 is TGTGCCTGGAAGCCCCCGAACACCGGGGAGCTGTTTTTT.

V usage is TRBV12-5 and J usage is TRBJ2-1; D is tentatively TRBD1 or TRBD2 (5 bases each). Per the germline V gene, CDR1 is LGHNT and CDR2 is FRNRAP. V lost 1 base and J lost 10, with 20 bases in between. CDR3 length: 16 amino acids. Here the CDR3 DNA reads TGTGCTAGTGGTTTGGCGAACCACGGGGCTTTTTTGGAGCAGTTCTTC. It encodes CASGLANHGAFLEQFF.

This chain joins TRBV28 and TRBJ2-3, with 9 positions matching TRBD2. This CDR3 is 15 amino acids long. The junction had 14 bases not matched to a gene; V was cut back by 5 bases and J by 11 bases. The V gene's germline CDR1 is MDHEN and CDR2 SYDVKM. The CDR3 loop reads CASSPAGGVPREQYF. The CDR3 DNA reads TGTGCCAGCAGTCCAGCGGGAGGAGTCCCCCGAGAGCAGTATTTT.

V and J are TRBV30 and TRBJ2-7; the D is unclear. The CDR3 runs 13 residues. The V end lost 0 bases, the J end lost 3 bases, and 9 bases lay between the germline ends. Germline V gene lookup returns CDR1 GTSNPN and CDR2 SVGIG (reference sequence). DNA for the CDR3: TGTGCCTGGAGTGTAGGCGCGAACTACGAGCAGTACTTC. It encodes CAWSVGANYEQYF.

The genes are TRBV2 and TRBJ2-3, with D unclear. The CDR3 has 14 residues. V was cut by 2 bases and J by 1 base, with 7 bases left in between. Germline lookup yields CDR1 SNHLY and CDR2 FYNNEI. CDR3 region: CASSELKGTDTQYF. The CDR3 coding sequence is TGTGCCAGCAGTGAATTAAAAGGCACAGATACGCAGTATTTT.

The chain couples TRBV13 to TRBJ2-5; 8 bases agree with TRBD2. Germline values: CDR1 PRHDT, CDR2 FYEKMQ (reference sequence). Trimming at V came to 6 bases and at J to 3 bases, leaving 3 bases not matched to a gene. CDR3 size: 13 residues. The DNA for the CDR3 is TGTGCCAGCAGTCAAGCGGGAGAAGAGACCCAGTACTTC. Protein: CASSQAGEETQYF.

The CDR3 sequence: CASSLTVGELFF. In DNA form, the CDR3 reads TGTGCCAGCAGTTTAACTGTCGGGGAGCTGTTTTTT. The chain uses TRBV27 and TRBJ2-2; D not certain. CDR1 is MNHEY, CDR2 SMNVEV, per germline (reference sequence). CDR3 length equals 12 residues. V dropped 2 bases and J dropped 7 bases, with 5 bases sitting between them.